Listed here are 17 T cell receptor beta chains from one sample, sequenced in a study of T cells in Graves' hyperthyroidism and ophthalmopathy (dated by TCRdb to between 2018 and 2021). Receptor libraries were prepared by multiplex PCR. Sequencing instrument: Illumina HiSeq 2000. The TCR beta CDR3 regions were amplified from the RNA transcripts. For the first round of RT-PCR on the TCR CDR3, the HTBI primer set was used together with the Qiagen OneStep RT-PCR kit. Clones were called with MiXCR by TCRdb after fastp trimmed the public reads at Q25, and only in-frame beta chains were retained. Identical CDR3 proteins give one entry, which carries the most common genes and DNA. Here the sample has approximately 700,000 distinct CDR3 sequences; 16% occur a single time. Under 8.5% of the sample is in the top ten clones. Source material: blood. The receptors shown here come from a man aged 18 to 29 with Graves' hyperthyroidism.

The chain carries TRBV19 and TRBJ1-4; no clear D. CDR3 length: 14 amino acids. V was cut by 6 bases and J by 8 bases, with 16 bases left in between. The V gene's germline CDR1 is LNHDA and CDR2 SQIVND (reference sequence). This chain's CDR3 is CASRGQLSYEKLFF. CDR3 DNA sequence: TGTGCCAGTAGGGGCCAGCTGAGTTACGAAAAACTGTTTTTT.

This chain's CDR3 is CSALLDRLAGLGNEQFF. For the CDR3, the DNA is TGCAGTGCTCTACTCGACCGACTAGCGGGACTTGGGAATGAGCAGTTCTTC. The gene calls are TRBV20-1 and TRBJ2-1, with 11 bases lining up with TRBD2. With V trimmed by 5 bases and J by 7 bases, 16 bases remained unmatched. The CDR3 has 17 amino acids. Germline V lookup: CDR1 DFQATT, CDR2 SNEGSKA (reference sequence).

This clonotype has more than one count but fewer than ten. The DNA for the CDR3 is TGTGCCAGCAGCTTATCCGGGGGGGGCTCGAATTCACCCCTCCACTTT. The encoded protein is CASSLSGGGSNSPLHF. The chain has TRBV7-8 and TRBJ1-6; a possible D gene is TRBD1 (6 bases). This CDR3 has 16 residues. Trimming took 2 bases from V and 7 from J, leaving 15 bases between them. Germline V CDR1 and CDR2: SGHVS, FQNEAQ.

A few counts support this clonotype. The chain couples TRBV20-1 to TRBJ2-1; TRBD1 aligns across 7 bases. CDR1 is DFQATT, CDR2 SNEGSKA, per germline (reference sequence). CDR3 size: 16 residues. V lost 4 bases and J lost 2; bases outside the gene matches: 11. CDR3 residues: CSAKGLNRGAYNEQFF. The CDR3 region has the DNA TGCAGTGCTAAAGGGTTGAACAGGGGAGCCTACAATGAGCAGTTCTTC.

This clonotype was observed a few times. This may be a read error, as it is one base from a much larger clone. The V call is TRBV4-2, the J call TRBJ2-1; D might be TRBD2 (5 bases). The CDR3 has 15 amino acids. Germline CDR1 LGHNA, CDR2 YNFKEQ. CDR3 sequence (DNA): TGTGCCAGCAGCACCCGGGGTGGATCCTACAATGAGCAGCTCTTC. It specifies CASSTRGGSYNEQLF.

This clonotype was detected only a few times. CDR3 region: CASSEGQDNTGELFF. The DNA for the CDR3 is TGTGCCAGCAGCGAGGGACAGGATAACACCGGGGAGCTGTTTTTT. This chain connects TRBV9 to TRBJ2-2; 8 nucleotides align to TRBD1. Germline trimming cut 3 bases from V and 2 bases from J; bases unmatched to any gene: 3. The CDR3 is 15 amino acids. Germline lookup yields CDR1 SGDLS and CDR2 YYNGEE.

This clonotype has more than one count but fewer than ten. The chain links TRBV5-1 to TRBJ2-3, with D maybe TRBD2 (5 bases). The CDR3 is 15 residues long. Trimming took off 8 bases at V and 3 bases at J, with 19 bases between the two ends. Germline V gene sequence: CDR1 SGHRS, CDR2 YFSETQ. CDR3: CASSGIGVSTDTQYF. The CDR3 coding sequence is TGCGCCAGTTCGGGGATCGGGGTCTCAACAGATACGCAGTATTTT.

At least ten counts were recorded for this clonotype. The chain employs TRBV28 and TRBJ1-5; D call uncertain. Trimming stripped 3 bases from V and 9 bases from J, with 9 bases between. The CDR3 loop spans 12 amino acids. Germline V gene sequence: CDR1 MDHEN, CDR2 SYDVKM. CDR3 sequence reads: CASSLPDRPQHF. The CDR3 DNA sequence: TGTGCCAGCAGTTTGCCAGACCGGCCCCAGCATTTT.

The chain is built from TRBV20-1 and TRBJ2-3, with TRBD2 matching 7 bases. Germline CDR1 DFQATT, CDR2 SNEGSKA (reference sequence). The CDR3 is 14 amino acids. With V trimmed by 1 base and J by 7 bases, 8 bases remained unmatched. The CDR3, as DNA: TGCAGTGCTAGAGGGAGGGAGGGTGGAAATACGCAGTATTTT. The encoded protein is CSARGREGGNTQYF.

This clonotype showed up many times. J is TRBJ2-3 and V is TRBV20-1; D is ambiguous. V dropped 4 bases and J dropped 0 bases, with 11 bases sitting between them. The CDR3 is 14 residues long. Per the germline V gene, CDR1 is DFQATT and CDR2 is SNEGSKA (reference sequence). Here the CDR3 reads CSANPFASTDTQYF. CDR3 nucleotide sequence: TGCAGTGCTAACCCCTTCGCTAGCACAGATACGCAGTATTTT.

The chain links TRBV11-3 to TRBJ2-1; D possibly corresponds to TRBD2 (8 bases). Trimming pared 7 bases from V and 7 bases from J, leaving 23 bases between. From germline, CDR1 is SGHNT and CDR2 YENEEA. This CDR3 contains 16 residues. CDR3 bases: TGTGCCAGCAATCCCGGGAGGGGGCAAGGGGGAAATGAGCAGTTCTTC. This translates into CASNPGRGQGGNEQFF.

The table lists this clonotype with many counts. The CDR3 DNA is TGTGCCAGCAGCCCGGGGTGGGACATGGGGGACAATGAGCAGTTCTTC. Its protein is CASSPGWDMGDNEQFF. This chain links TRBV7-6 with TRBJ2-1, with D maybe TRBD1 (6 bases). The CDR3 extends over 16 amino acids. The germline CDR1 and CDR2 sequences are SGHVS and FNYEAQ. Deletions cut 5 bases from V and 5 bases from J, with 19 bases between. The complete variable domain, with remaining parts taken from reference TRBV7-6 and TRBJ2-1, reads GAGVSQSPRYKVTKRGQDVALRCDPISGHVSLYWYRQALGQGPEFLTYFNYEAQQDKSGLPNDRFSAERPEGSISTLTIQRTEQRDSAMYRCASSPGWDMGDNEQFFGPGTRLTVL.

The chain has TRBV9 and TRBJ2-3, with D possibly matching TRBD1 (6 bases). Trimming removed 1 base from V and 5 bases from J, with 17 bases in between. Looked up from germline, CDR1 is SGDLS and CDR2 is YYNGEE. The CDR3 is 16 amino acids. The CDR3 DNA is TGTGCCAGCAGCGTAAACTGGGACATTGCTATAGATACGCAGTATTTT. It codes for CASSVNWDIAIDTQYF.

This clonotype was counted between two and nine times. The chain recombines TRBV2 with TRBJ1-1; maybe TRBD1 (5 bases). V was clipped by 3 bases and J by 1 base, with 9 bases between them. This CDR3 region has 14 residues. CDR1 and CDR2 (germline): SNHLY, FYNNEI. The CDR3 spells CASSETQGNTEAFF. The CDR3 region has the DNA TGTGCCAGCAGTGAGACTCAGGGGAACACTGAAGCTTTCTTT.

The table lists this clonotype with many counts. CDR3 DNA sequence: TGTGCCAGCAGTTTAGGTACAGGGGGGTTCACTGAAGCTTTCTTT. Its protein is CASSLGTGGFTEAFF. This sequence joins TRBV12-3 or TRBV12-4 and TRBJ1-1; 8 bases fit TRBD1. The CDR3 runs to 15 residues. The V segment lost 1 base and the J segment 4 bases; nucleotides outside the gene matches: 5.

The V gene is TRBV4-3, the J gene TRBJ2-1; 7 bases map to TRBD1. The V segment lost 3 bases and the J segment 7 bases; nucleotides outside the gene matches: 6. The CDR3 is made up of 14 amino acids. Germline-derived CDR1 and CDR2 are LGHNA and YSLEER. CDR3 nucleotide sequence: TGCGCCAGCAGCCAGGGACAGCTATTGAATGAGCAGTTCTTC. Its protein product is CASSQGQLLNEQFF.

This clonotype was seen many times. The chain couples TRBV6-1 to TRBJ2-7; a weak D match, TRBD2 (5 bases). The CDR3 extends over 15 amino acids. Germline CDR1 and CDR2: MNHNS and SASEGT. V lost 5 bases to trimming and J lost 0 bases, with 14 bases between them. Here the CDR3 reads CASSYGSHLSYEQYF. As DNA, the CDR3 is TGTGCCAGCAGTTATGGGAGCCATCTCTCCTACGAGCAGTACTTC.